This T cell receptor (beta chain) was found in a study of T cells in Graves' hyperthyroidism and ophthalmopathy. Patients between 18 and 65 years old had hyperthyroidism, newly diagnosed and lasting under 2 months. It was at first hyperthyroidism diagnosis, before any ophthalmopathy symptoms, that the blood sample was taken. Amplified TCR beta CDR3 regions came from RNA transcripts. RT-PCR in the first round (using the HTBI primer set) targeted the TCR CDR3. TCRdb ran MiXCR on the multiplex PCR reads and lists one entry per CDR3 protein. The sample shows about 290,000 distinct CDR3 sequences, 13% of them seen only once. With respect to this clonotype: What it recognizes is unknown.

Study results and caveats: Progression to ophthalmopathy was predicted a median of about 6.6 months early.

The germline V and J ends were trimmed by 11 bases and 5 bases, with 27 bases remaining between them. Germline V gives CDR1 LNHDA, CDR2 SQIVND (reference sequence). The CDR3 runs 16 residues. V is TRBV19 and J is TRBJ1-1; unclear D gene. The sequencing input was blood. This receptor was obtained from a woman younger than 45 with Graves' hyperthyroidism that later progressed to Graves' ophthalmopathy. The CDR3 is CASSLPRTLGRTEAFF. The CDR3 DNA reads as TGTGCCTCCTCACTCCCACGAACACTCGGTCGGACTGAAGCTTTCTTT.